This TCR beta chain is from a study of PD-1 blockade in mismatch repair-deficient tumors. To note about this clone: Its antigen remains unknown.

Profiling relied on immunoSEQ multiplex PCR, and the TCRdb table lists in-frame clones only, not all of them. This table holds 40,000 to 60,000 clones, over 60% found once. Study-wide findings and caveats: Rapid post-treatment expansion, then contraction, generally preceding radiologic response, marked tumor-resident clones.

This CDR3 comprises 17 residues. The germline V gene encodes CDR1 SGHTA and CDR2 FQGNSA. V shed 5 bases and J shed 2 bases, with 21 bases lying between them. The chain recombines TRBV7-2 with TRBJ1-2; no clear D. The TCR comes from an adult with mismatch repair-deficient cancer. The sequencing here drew on PBMCs, taken before pembrolizumab treatment. This CDR3 reads CASSVPLGPLFNYGYTF. In nucleotides, the CDR3 is TGTGCCAGCAGCGTGCCCCTCGGGCCCCTTTTCAACTATGGCTACACCTTC.